The present T cell receptor (beta chain) was sequenced within a study of lymphopenia after photon versus proton radiotherapy. General study findings and limits: Post-nadir diversity loss with photons came from oligoclonal expansion, particularly CD8+ Temra cells. Only patients who died were analyzed for survival; proton advantage is unproven.

Note on this clone: What it recognizes is unknown.

Sequenced by immunoSEQ multiplex PCR; TCRdb stores in-frame clones only, minus some. The repertoire includes about 53,000 clones, about 83% of them detected once, and roughly 29% sits in the top ten. This CDR3 is built from 16 residues. Germline assignment: CDR1 SEHNR and CDR2 FQNEAQ (reference sequence). Trimming cost V 2 bases and J 1 base, with 12 bases left between them. Sequenced here: peripheral blood, sampled from a patient treated with photon-based radiotherapy. This chain links TRBV7-9 with TRBJ2-1, with D tentatively TRBD2 (6 bases). This sequence originates from a man aged 50 to 60 with gastric cancer. DNA of the CDR3: TGTGCCAGCAGCTTATTCGGAGGGGCATCCTACAATGAGCAGTTCTTC. Translated: CASSLFGGASYNEQFF.